This TCR beta chain was captured by sequencing in a study of patients and donors after allogeneic stem cell transplantation. The ends were cut back, 10 bases at V and 0 bases at J, with 11 bases in the middle. The CDR3 totals 13 residues. Germline CDR1 KGHDR, CDR2 SFDVKD. TCRdb itself ran the RT-PCR reads through MiXCR, one entry per CDR3 protein. The sample lists roughly 940,000 distinct CDR3 sequences, around 17% occurring once. This clonotype was detected only a few times. V and J are TRBV24-1 and TRBJ1-1; no definite D call. The receptor was isolated from a human donor who was either an allogeneic HSCT recipient or a stem cell or donor lymphocyte infusion donor (not recorded which). It is not recorded whose cells these are; they may come from a transplant donor. The specimen sequenced was blood, either unsorted or a sorted T cell fraction (not recorded which). Written as DNA, the CDR3 is TGTGCCACGCGGACCGACCTGAACACTGAAGCTTTCTTT. The encoded protein is CATRTDLNTEAFF.